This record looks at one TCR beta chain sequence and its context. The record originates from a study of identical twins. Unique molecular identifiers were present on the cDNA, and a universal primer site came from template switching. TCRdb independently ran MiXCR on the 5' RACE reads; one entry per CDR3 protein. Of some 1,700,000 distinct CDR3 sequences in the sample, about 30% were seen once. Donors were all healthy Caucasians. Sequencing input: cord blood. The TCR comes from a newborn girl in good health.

CDR3 loop: CSVRLVGQGYEQYF. The CDR3 nucleotides read TGCAGCGTCCGGCTCGTGGGACAGGGGTACGAGCAGTACTTC. This sequence joins TRBV29-1 and TRBJ2-7; 10 bases are a match to TRBD1. Trimming removed 6 bases from V and 4 bases from J; junction bases left unmatched: 9. In germline, CDR1 is SQVTM, CDR2 ANQGSEA. The CDR3 is 14 residues long.